The rows below give T cell receptor beta chains drawn from one sample of a study of T cell responses to AZD1222 COVID-19 vaccine. Sequencing used immunoSEQ multiplex PCR; TCRdb keeps in-frame clones, though not all of them. The sample has about 130,000 clones, roughly 94% seen once. Specimen: peripheral blood, collected on day 0 of AZD1222 vaccination. The receptor source for this set is an adult in good health. Both conserved end residues are part of each CDR3. Fields, in order: clone size, D gene, CDR3 length, V gene, J gene, CDR3 DNA, CDR3 protein. The D gene is left open where the match is weak. Clone sizes are given selectively: once, few, many, or a class where the clone is expanded.

once	TRBD1	14	TRBV3-1/TRBV3-2	TRBJ2-7	TGTGCCAGCAGCGCCCGGGACAGGGCCCCCGAGCAGTACTTC	CASSARDRAPEQYF
once	TRBD1	13	TRBV18	TRBJ1-4	TGTGCCAGCTCACCGATGGACAGGGGGAAACTGTTTTTT	CASSPMDRGKLFF
NA	TRBD1	15	TRBV3-1/TRBV3-2	TRBJ2-4	TGTGCCAGCAGCTCGCGTCCCGGGACAGGGAACAACCAGTACTTC	CASSSRPGTGNNQYF
NA	NA	14	TRBV4-2	TRBJ2-3	TGTGCCAGCAGCCAAGTTCCAGTAGGAGATACGCAGTATTTT	CASSQVPVGDTQYF
NA	NA	16	TRBV30	TRBJ1-5	TGTGCCTGGAGTGTAACGCATCTAGACAGTGGTCAGCCCCAGCATTTT	CAWSVTHLDSGQPQHF
NA	TRBD1	16	TRBV6-6	TRBJ1-1	TGTGCCAGCAGTTACGGACAGGGGGCTTTTATTACTGAAGCTTTCTTT	CASSYGQGAFITEAFF
NA	NA	16	TRBV7-2	TRBJ2-3	TGTGCCAGCAGCCTTGCGGGACTGCCAGACACAGATACGCAGTATTTT	CASSLAGLPDTDTQYF
NA	NA	13	TRBV28	TRBJ1-5	TGTGCCAGCCAACAGGGTTCCAATCAGCCCCAGCATTTT	CASQQGSNQPQHF
NA	NA	15	TRBV9	TRBJ1-1	TGTGCCAGCAGCGTAGGAGAGGGGTGGGACACTGAAGCTTTCTTT	CASSVGEGWDTEAFF
few	TRBD1	15	TRBV3-1/TRBV3-2	TRBJ2-7	TGTGCCAGCAGCCAAGGGACAGGGCCGTCCTACGAGCAGTACTTC	CASSQGTGPSYEQYF
NA	NA	13	TRBV5-1	TRBJ2-2	TGCGCCAGCAGCTTGGTCGGAACCGGGGAGCTGTTTTTT	CASSLVGTGELFF
NA	TRBD1	16	TRBV4-1	TRBJ2-7	TGCGCCAGCAGACTATCGACAGGGGTGATTCCCTACGAGCAGTACTTC	CASRLSTGVIPYEQYF
NA	NA	15	TRBV7-9	TRBJ1-5	TGTGCCAGCAGCTTAGCGAGTGGCGGCGATCAGCCCCAGCATTTT	CASSLASGGDQPQHF
once	TRBD1	17	TRBV18	TRBJ1-5	TGTGCCAGCTCAGCTTTCCCAGGACAGGGCGGCAATCAGCCCCAGCATTTT	CASSAFPGQGGNQPQHF
NA	TRBD1	14	TRBV5-4	TRBJ1-1	TGTGCCAGCAGCACACCGACAGGGACCACTGAAGCTTTCTTT	CASSTPTGTTEAFF
NA	NA	13	TRBV3-1/TRBV3-2	TRBJ1-1	TGTGCCAGCAGCCAAGACCGCGACCTTGAAGCTTTCTTT	CASSQDRDLEAFF
NA	NA	17	TRBV4-1	TRBJ1-6	TGCGCCAGCAGCCAATCTTCGGGAGGAACCTATAATTCACCCCTCCACTTT	CASSQSSGGTYNSPLHF
NA	TRBD2	15	TRBV7-8	TRBJ2-7	TGTGCCAGCAGCCGACTAGCGGGGGACTCCTACGAGCAGTACTTC	CASSRLAGDSYEQYF
NA	TRBD1	18	TRBV7-9	TRBJ1-1	TGTGCCAGCAGCCCAAACCGGGACAGGGGGCGAGGGACCACTGAAGCTTTCTTT	CASSPNRDRGRGTTEAFF
NA	TRBD1	15	TRBV15	TRBJ1-2	TGTGCCACCAGCAGAGATGGGACAGGAGGGTATGGCTACACCTTC	CATSRDGTGGYGYTF
NA	TRBD1	15	TRBV25-1	TRBJ1-1	TGTGCCAGCAGTAGGGCAGGGGGGACGAACACTGAAGCTTTCTTT	CASSRAGGTNTEAFF
NA	TRBD2	16	TRBV2	TRBJ2-5	TGTGCCAGCAGAGACTTGGGACTAGCGGGGATCGAGACCCAGTACTTC	CASRDLGLAGIETQYF
NA	NA	12	TRBV11-1	TRBJ2-7	TGTGCCAGCAGTCCCGAGGGGTGGAAGCAGTACTTC	CASSPEGWKQYF
NA	NA	14	TRBV6-1	TRBJ1-2	TGTGCCAGCAGTGAAGAGGCTGGGGCCTATGGCTACACCTTC	CASSEEAGAYGYTF
NA	NA	13	TRBV6-5	TRBJ1-1	TGTGCCAGCGGGGCCCGGAGGGGAGGCGAAGCTTTCTTT	CASGARRGGEAFF
NA	NA	15	TRBV9	TRBJ1-2	TGTGCCAGCAGCGTAGAGGCAGGGCCTAACTATGGCTACACCTTC	CASSVEAGPNYGYTF
NA	TRBD1	15	TRBV27	TRBJ2-5	TGTGCCAGCAGTGGGGGGACAGGGGGCCAAGAGACCCAGTACTTC	CASSGGTGGQETQYF
NA	NA	15	TRBV5-6	TRBJ1-5	TGTGCCAGCAGCTTGGGGGCCCAGGGCAATCAGCCCCAGCATTTT	CASSLGAQGNQPQHF
NA	TRBD2	14	TRBV4-3	TRBJ2-5	TGCGCCAGCAGCCCGACACCCGGGGGGGAGACCCAGTACTTC	CASSPTPGGETQYF
NA	TRBD1	18	TRBV19	TRBJ1-4	TGTGCCAGTAGGACGGACAGGCCATCCCGTTCAACTAATGAAAAACTGTTTTTT	CASRTDRPSRSTNEKLFF
NA	NA	13	TRBV14	TRBJ1-3	TGTGCCAGCAGCCAAGCGGGAACGCCCCGGAGAAATTTT	CASSQAGTPRRNF